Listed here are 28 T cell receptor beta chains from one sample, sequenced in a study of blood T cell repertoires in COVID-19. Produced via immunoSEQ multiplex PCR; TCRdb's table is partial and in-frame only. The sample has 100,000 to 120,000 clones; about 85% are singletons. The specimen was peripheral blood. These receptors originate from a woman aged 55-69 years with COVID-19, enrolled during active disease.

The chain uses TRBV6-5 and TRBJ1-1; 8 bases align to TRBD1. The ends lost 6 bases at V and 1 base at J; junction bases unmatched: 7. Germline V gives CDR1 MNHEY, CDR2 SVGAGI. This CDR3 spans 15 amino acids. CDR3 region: CASRSRQGKNTEAFF. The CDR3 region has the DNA TGTGCCAGCAGGTCTCGACAGGGGAAGAACACTGAAGCTTTCTTT.

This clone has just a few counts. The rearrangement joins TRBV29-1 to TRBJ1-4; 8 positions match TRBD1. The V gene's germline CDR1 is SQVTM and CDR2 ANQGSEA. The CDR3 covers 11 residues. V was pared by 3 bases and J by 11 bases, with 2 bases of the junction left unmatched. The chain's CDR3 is CSVEDRAKLFF. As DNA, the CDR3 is TGCAGCGTTGAGGACAGGGCGAAACTGTTTTTT. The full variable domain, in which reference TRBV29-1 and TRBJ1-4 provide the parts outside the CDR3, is SAVISQKPSRDICQRGTSLTIQCQVDSQVTMMFWYRQQPGQSLTLIATANQGSEATYESGFVIDKFPISRPNLTFSTLTVSNMSPEDSSIYLCSVEDRAKLFFGSGTQLSVL.

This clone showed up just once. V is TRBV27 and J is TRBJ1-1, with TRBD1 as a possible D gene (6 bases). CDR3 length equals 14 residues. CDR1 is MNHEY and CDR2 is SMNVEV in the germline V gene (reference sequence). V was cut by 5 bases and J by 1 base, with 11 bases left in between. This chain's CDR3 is CASSRTVTNTEAFF. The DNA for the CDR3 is TGTGCCAGCAGTCGGACAGTGACGAACACTGAAGCTTTCTTT.

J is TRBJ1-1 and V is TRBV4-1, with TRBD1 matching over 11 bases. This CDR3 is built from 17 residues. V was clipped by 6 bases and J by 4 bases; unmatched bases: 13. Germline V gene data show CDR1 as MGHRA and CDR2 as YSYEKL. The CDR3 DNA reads TGCGCCAGCAGATCCGGGACAGGGGGTTCTCGGGCCACTGAAGCTTTCTTT. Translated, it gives CASRSGTGGSRATEAFF.

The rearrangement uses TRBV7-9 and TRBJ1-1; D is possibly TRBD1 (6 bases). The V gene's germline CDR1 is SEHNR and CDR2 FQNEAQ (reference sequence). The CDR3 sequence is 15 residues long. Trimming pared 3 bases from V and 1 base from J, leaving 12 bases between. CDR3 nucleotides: TGTGCCAGCAGCTTCACAGGGTCGCCGAACACTGAAGCTTTCTTT. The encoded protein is CASSFTGSPNTEAFF.

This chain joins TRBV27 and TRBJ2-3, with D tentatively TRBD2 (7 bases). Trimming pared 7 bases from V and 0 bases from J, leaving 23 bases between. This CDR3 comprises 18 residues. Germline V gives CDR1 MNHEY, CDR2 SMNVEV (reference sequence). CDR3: CASKRLADSTTSTDTQYF. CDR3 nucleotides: TGTGCCAGCAAACGTCTAGCGGACAGCACTACTAGCACAGATACGCAGTATTTT.

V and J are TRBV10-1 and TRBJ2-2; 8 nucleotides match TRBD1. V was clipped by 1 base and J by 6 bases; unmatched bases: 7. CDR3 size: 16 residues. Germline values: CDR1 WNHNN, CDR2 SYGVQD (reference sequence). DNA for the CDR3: TGCGCCAGCAGTGAGTTCCAGGGGGCGTCGGCCGGGGAGCTGTTTTTT. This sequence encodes CASSEFQGASAGELFF.

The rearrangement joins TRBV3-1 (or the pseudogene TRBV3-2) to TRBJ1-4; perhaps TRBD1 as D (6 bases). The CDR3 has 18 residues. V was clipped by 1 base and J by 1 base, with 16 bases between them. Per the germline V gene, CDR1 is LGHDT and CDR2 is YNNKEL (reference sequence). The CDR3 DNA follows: TGTGCCAGCAGCCAAGGGGCGCCCGACAGGTTAACTAATGAAAAACTGTTTTTT. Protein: CASSQGAPDRLTNEKLFF.

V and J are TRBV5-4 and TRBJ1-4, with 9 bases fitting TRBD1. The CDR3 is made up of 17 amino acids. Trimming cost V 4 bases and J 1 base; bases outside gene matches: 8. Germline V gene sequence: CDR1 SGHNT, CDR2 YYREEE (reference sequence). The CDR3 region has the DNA TGTGCCAGCAGCCTCGGACAGGGGAAGAGAACTAATGAAAAACTGTTTTTT. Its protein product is CASSLGQGKRTNEKLFF.

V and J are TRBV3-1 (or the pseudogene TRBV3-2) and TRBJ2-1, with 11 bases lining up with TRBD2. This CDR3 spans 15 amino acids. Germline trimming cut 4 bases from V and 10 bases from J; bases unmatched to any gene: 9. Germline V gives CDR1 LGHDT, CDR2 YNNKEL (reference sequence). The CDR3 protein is CASSRVASGGIEQFF. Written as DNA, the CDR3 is TGTGCCAGCAGCCGGGTTGCTAGCGGGGGGATAGAGCAGTTCTTC.

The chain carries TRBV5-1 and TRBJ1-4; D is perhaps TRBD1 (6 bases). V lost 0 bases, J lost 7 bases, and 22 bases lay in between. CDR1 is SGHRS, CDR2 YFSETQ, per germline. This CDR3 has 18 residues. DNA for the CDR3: TGCGCCAGCAGCTTGGGGCCTTCAGACAGGCCTGGGGGTGAAAAACTGTTTTTT. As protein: CASSLGPSDRPGGEKLFF.

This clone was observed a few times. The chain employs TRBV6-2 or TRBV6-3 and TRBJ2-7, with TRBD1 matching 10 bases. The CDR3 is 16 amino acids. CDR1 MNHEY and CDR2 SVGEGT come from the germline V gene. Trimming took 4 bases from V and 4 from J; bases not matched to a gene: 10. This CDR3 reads CASSSTAGDRGYEQYF. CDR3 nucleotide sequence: TGTGCCAGCAGTTCCACCGCCGGGGACAGGGGATACGAGCAGTACTTC.

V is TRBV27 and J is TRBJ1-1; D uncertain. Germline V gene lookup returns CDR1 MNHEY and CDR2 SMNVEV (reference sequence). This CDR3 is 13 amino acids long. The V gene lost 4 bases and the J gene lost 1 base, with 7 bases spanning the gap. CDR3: CASSWPGNTEAFF. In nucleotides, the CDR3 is TGTGCCAGCAGTTGGCCGGGGAACACTGAAGCTTTCTTT.

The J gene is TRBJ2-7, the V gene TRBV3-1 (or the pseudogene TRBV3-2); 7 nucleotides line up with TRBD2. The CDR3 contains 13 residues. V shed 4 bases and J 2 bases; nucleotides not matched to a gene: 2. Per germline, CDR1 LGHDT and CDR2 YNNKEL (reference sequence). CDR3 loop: CASSRGGTYEQYF. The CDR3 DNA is TGTGCCAGCAGCCGGGGGGGAACCTACGAGCAGTACTTC.

The CDR3 region is CASSSVYNSPLHF. The CDR3 coding sequence is TGTGCCAGCAGCTCCGTATATAATTCACCCCTCCACTTT. V is TRBV7-8 and J is TRBJ1-6; D unresolved. CDR1 SGHVS and CDR2 FQNEAQ come from the germline V gene. The CDR3 contains 13 residues. Trimming took off 4 bases at V and 4 bases at J, with 5 bases between the two ends.

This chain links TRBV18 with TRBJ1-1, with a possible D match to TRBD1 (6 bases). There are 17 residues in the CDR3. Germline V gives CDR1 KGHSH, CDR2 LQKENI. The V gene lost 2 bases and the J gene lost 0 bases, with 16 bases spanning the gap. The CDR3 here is CASSPSGTPLLNTEAFF. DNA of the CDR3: TGTGCCAGCTCACCATCCGGGACACCTTTACTGAACACTGAAGCTTTCTTT.

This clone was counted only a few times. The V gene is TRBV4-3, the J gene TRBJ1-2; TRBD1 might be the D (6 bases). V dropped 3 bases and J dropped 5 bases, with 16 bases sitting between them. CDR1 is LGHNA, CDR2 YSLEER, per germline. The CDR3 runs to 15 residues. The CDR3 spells CASSHSVRGRYGYTF. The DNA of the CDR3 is TGCGCCAGCAGCCACTCCGTCAGGGGAAGGTATGGCTACACCTTC.

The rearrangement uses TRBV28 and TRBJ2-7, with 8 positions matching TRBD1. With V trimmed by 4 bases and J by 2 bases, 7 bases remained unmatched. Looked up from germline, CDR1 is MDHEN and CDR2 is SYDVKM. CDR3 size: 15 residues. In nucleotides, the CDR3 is TGTGCCAGCAGTTACGAGACAGGGGATACCTACGAGCAGTACTTC. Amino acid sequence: CASSYETGDTYEQYF.

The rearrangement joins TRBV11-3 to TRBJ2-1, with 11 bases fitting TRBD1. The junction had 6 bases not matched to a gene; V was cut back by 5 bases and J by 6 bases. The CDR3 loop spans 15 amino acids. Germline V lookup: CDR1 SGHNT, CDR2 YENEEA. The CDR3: CASSDQGQGGNEQFF. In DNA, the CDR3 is TGTGCCAGCAGCGATCAGGGACAGGGGGGCAATGAGCAGTTCTTC.

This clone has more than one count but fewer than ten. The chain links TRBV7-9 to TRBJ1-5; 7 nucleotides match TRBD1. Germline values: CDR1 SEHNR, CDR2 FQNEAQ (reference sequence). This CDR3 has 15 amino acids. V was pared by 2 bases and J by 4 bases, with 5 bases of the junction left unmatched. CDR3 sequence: CASSLSGGINQPQHF. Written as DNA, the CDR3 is TGTGCCAGCAGCTTATCAGGGGGGATTAATCAGCCCCAGCATTTT.

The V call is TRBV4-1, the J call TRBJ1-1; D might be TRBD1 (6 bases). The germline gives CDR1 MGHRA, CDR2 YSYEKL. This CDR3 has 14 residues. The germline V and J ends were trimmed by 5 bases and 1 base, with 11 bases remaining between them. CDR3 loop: CASSKRQENTEAFF. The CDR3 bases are TGCGCCAGCAGCAAGCGACAGGAGAACACTGAAGCTTTCTTT.

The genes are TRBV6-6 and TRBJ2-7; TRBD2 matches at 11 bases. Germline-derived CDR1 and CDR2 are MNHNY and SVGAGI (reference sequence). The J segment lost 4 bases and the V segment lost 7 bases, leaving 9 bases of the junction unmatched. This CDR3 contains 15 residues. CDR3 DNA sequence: TGTGCCAGCACCGAACAGACTAGCGGGGCGTACGAGCAGTACTTC. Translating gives CASTEQTSGAYEQYF.

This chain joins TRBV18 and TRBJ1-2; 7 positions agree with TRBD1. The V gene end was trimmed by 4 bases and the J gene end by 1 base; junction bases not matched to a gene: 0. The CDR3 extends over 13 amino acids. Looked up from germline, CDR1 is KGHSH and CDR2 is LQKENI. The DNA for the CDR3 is TGTGCCAGCTCACGGGACAGTAACTATGGCTACACCTTC. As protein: CASSRDSNYGYTF.

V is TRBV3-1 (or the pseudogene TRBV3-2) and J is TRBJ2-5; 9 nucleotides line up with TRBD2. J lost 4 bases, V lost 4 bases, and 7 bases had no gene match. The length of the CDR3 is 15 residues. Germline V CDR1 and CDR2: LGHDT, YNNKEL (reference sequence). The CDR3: CASSPGVAGVETQYF. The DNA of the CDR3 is TGTGCCAGCAGCCCCGGGGTAGCGGGGGTAGAGACCCAGTACTTC.

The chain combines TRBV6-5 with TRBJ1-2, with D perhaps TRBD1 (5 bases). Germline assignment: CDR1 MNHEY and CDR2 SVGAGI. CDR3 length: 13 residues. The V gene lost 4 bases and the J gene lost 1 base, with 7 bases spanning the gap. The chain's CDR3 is CASSSTVNYGYTF. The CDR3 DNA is TGTGCCAGCAGTTCGACAGTTAACTATGGCTACACCTTC.

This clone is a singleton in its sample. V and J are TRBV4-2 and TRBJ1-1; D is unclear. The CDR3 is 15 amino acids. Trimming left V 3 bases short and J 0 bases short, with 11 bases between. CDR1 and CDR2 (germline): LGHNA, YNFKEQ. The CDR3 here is CASSQERILNTEAFF. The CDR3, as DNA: TGTGCCAGCAGCCAGGAGCGAATTTTGAACACTGAAGCTTTCTTT.

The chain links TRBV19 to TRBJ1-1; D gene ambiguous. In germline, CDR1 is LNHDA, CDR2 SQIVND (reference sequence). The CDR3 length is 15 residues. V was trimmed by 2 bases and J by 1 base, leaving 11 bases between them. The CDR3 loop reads CASSISAGSNTEAFF. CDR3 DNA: TGTGCCAGTAGTATATCGGCAGGTTCGAACACTGAAGCTTTCTTT.

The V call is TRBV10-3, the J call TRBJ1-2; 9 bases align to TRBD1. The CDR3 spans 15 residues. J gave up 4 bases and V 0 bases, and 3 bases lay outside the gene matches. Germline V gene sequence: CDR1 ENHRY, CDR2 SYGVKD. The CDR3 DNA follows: TGTGCCATCAGTGAGTCAGGGACAGGGAGCTATGGCTACACCTTC. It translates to CAISESGTGSYGYTF.